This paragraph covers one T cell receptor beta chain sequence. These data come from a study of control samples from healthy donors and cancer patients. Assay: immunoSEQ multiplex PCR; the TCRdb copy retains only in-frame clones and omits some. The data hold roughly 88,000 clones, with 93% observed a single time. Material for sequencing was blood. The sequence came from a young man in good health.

The CDR3 coding sequence is TGCAGTGCCCGACAGAGCTATGGCTACACCTTC. Translating it yields CSARQSYGYTF. This chain joins TRBV20-1 and TRBJ1-2; weak D call: TRBD1 (5 bases). This CDR3 spans 11 amino acids. Trimming took 6 bases from V and 4 from J, leaving 9 bases between them. CDR1 and CDR2 from the germline V gene are DFQATT and SNEGSKA (reference sequence).